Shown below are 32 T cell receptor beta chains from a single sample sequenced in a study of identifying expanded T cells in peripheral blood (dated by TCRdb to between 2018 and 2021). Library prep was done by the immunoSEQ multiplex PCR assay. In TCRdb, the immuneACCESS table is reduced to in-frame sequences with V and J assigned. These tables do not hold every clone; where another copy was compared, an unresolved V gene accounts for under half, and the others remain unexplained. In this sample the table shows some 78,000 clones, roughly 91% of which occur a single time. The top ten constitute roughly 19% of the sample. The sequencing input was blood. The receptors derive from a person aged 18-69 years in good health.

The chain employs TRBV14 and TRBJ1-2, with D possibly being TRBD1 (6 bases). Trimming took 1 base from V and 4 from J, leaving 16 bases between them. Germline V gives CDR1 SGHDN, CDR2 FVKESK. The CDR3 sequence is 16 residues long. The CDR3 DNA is TGTGCCAGCAGCCAAGGATGGTGGGGGCAAACCTATGGCTACACCTTC. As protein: CASSQGWWGQTYGYTF.

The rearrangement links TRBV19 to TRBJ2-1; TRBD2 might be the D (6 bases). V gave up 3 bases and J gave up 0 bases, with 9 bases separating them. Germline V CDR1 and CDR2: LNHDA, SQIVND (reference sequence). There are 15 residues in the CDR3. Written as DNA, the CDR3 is TGTGCCAGTAGTATGGAGGGCTCCTCCTACAATGAGCAGTTCTTC. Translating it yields CASSMEGSSYNEQFF.

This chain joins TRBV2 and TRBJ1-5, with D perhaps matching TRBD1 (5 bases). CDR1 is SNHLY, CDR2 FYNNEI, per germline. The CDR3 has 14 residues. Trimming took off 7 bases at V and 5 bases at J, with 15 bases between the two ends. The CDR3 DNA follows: TGTGCCAGCAATGAGGGGTCGAACTATCAGCCCCAGCATTTT. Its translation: CASNEGSNYQPQHF.

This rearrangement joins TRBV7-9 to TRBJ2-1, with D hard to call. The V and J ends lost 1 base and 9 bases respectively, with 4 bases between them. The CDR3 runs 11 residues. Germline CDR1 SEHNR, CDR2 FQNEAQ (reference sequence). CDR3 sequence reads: CASSLEPEQFF. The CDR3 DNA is TGTGCCAGCAGCTTAGAACCTGAGCAGTTCTTC. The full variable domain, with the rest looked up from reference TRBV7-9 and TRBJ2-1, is DTGVSQNPRHKITKRGQNVTFRCDPISEHNRLYWYRQTLGQGPEFLTYFQNEAQLEKSRLLSDRFSAERPKGSFSTLEIQRTEQGDSAMYLCASSLEPEQFFGPGTRLTVL.

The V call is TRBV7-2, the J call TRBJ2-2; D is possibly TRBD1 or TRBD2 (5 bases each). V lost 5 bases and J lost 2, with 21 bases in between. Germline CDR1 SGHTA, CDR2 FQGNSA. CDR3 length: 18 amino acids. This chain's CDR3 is CASSVFIPGPINTGELFF. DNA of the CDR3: TGTGCCAGCAGCGTATTCATTCCGGGACCAATAAACACCGGGGAGCTGTTTTTT.

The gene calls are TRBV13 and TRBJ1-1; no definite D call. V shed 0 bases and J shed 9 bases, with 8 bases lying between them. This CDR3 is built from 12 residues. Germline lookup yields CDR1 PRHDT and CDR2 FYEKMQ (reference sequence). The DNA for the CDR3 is TGTGCCAGCAGCTTAGGTGGCAGGAAAGCTTTCTTT. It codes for CASSLGGRKAFF.

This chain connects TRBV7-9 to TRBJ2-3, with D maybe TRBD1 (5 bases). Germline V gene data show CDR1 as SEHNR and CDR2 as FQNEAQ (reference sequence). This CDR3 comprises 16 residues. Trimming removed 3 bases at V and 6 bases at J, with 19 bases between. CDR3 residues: CASSFTGQGSFDTQYF. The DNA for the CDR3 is TGTGCCAGCAGCTTTACGGGCCAGGGCAGTTTTGATACGCAGTATTTT.

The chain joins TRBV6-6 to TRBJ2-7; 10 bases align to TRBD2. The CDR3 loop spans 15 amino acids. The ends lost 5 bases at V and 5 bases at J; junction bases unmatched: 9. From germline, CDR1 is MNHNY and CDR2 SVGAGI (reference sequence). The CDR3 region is CASSEIAGGQNEQYF. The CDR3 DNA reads TGTGCCAGCAGTGAGATAGCGGGGGGACAGAACGAGCAGTACTTC.

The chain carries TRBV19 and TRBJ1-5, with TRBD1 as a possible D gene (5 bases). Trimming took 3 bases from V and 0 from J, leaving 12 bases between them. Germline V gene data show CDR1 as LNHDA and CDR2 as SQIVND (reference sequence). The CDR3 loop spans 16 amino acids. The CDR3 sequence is CASSILGHHSNQPQHF. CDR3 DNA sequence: TGTGCCAGTAGTATTTTGGGGCACCATAGCAATCAGCCCCAGCATTTT.

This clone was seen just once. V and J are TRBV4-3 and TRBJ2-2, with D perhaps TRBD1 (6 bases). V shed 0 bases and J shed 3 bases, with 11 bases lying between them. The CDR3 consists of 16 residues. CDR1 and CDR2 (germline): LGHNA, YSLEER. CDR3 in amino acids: CASSQDADRYTGELFF. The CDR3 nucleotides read TGCGCCAGCAGCCAAGATGCAGACAGGTACACCGGGGAGCTGTTTTTT.

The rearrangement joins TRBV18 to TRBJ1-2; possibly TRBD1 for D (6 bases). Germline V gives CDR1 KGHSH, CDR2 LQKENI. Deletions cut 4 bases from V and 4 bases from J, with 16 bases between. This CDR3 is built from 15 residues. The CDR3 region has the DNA TGTGCCAGCTCACTAACAGAACAGGGCGTCTATGGCTACACCTTC. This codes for CASSLTEQGVYGYTF.

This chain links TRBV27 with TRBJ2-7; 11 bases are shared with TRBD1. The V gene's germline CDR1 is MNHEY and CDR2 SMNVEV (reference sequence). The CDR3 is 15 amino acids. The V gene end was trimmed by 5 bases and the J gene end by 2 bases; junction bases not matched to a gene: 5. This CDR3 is CASSTDRGRAYEQYF. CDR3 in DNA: TGTGCCAGCAGTACGGACAGGGGGCGTGCCTACGAGCAGTACTTC.

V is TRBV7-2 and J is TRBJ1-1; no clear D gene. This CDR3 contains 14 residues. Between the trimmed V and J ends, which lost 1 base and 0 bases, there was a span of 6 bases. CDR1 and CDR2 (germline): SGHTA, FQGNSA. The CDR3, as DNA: TGTGCCAGCAGCTTAGTAGGGCTGAACACTGAAGCTTTCTTT. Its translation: CASSLVGLNTEAFF.

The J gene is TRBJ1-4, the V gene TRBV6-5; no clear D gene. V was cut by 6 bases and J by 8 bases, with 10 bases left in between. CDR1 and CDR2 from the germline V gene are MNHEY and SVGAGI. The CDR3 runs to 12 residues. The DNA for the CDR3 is TGTGCCAGCAGCCCCCCTCAAGAAAAACTGTTTTTT. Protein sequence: CASSPPQEKLFF.

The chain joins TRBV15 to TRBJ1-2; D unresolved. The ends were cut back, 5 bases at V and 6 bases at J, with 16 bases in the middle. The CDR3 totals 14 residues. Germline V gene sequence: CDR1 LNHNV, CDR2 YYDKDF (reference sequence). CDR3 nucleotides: TGTGCCACCAGCTGGCGGAGAAGCGGAAATGGCTACACCTTC. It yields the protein CATSWRRSGNGYTF.

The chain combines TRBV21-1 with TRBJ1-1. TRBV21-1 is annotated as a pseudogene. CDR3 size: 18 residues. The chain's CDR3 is CASSDGPPQDLMNTEAFF. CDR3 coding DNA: TGTGCCAGCAGCGACGGGCCACCCCAGGACCTCATGAACACTGAAGCTTTCTTT.

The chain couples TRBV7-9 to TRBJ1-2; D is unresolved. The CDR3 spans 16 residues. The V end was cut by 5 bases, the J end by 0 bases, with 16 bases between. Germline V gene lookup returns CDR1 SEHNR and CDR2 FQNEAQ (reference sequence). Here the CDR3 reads CASSHGWPTTNYGYTF. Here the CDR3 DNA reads TGTGCCAGCAGCCACGGTTGGCCGACTACTAACTATGGCTACACCTTC.

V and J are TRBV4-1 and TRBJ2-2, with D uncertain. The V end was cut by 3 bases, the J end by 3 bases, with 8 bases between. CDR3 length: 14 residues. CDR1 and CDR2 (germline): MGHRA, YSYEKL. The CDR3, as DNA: TGCGCCAGCAGCCATACAGAATACACCGGGGAGCTGTTTTTT. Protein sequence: CASSHTEYTGELFF.

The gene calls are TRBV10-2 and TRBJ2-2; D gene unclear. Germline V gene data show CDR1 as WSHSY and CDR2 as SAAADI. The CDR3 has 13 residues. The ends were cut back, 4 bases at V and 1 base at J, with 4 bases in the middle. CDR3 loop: CASSGMNTGELFF. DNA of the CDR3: TGCGCCAGCAGTGGGATGAACACCGGGGAGCTGTTTTTT.

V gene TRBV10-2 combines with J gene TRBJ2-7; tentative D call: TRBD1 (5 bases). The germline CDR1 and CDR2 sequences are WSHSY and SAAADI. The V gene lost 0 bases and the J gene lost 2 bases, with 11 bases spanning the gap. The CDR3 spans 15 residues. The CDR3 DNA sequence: TGCGCCAGCAGTGAGTCGTGGCAGGGTACCTACGAGCAGTACTTC. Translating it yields CASSESWQGTYEQYF.

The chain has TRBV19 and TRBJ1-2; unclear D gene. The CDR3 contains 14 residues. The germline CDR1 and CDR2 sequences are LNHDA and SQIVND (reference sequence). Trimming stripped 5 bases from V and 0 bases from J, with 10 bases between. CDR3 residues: CASSLADSNYGYTF. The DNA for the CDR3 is TGTGCCAGTAGTTTGGCAGACTCTAACTATGGCTACACCTTC.

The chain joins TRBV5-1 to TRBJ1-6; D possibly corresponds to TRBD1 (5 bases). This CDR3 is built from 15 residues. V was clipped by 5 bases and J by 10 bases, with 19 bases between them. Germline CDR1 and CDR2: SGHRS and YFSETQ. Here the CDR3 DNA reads TGCGCCAGCAGTCCGGAGCCCGCAGGGCAATCACCCCTCCACTTT. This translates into CASSPEPAGQSPLHF.

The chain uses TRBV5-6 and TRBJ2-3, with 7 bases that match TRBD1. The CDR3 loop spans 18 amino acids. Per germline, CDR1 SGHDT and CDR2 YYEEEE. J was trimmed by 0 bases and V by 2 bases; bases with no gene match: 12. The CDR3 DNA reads TGTGCCAGCAGCTTCGTCGACAGGGCTCCCACCAGCACAGATACGCAGTATTTT. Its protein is CASSFVDRAPTSTDTQYF. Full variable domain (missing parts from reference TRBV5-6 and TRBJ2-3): DAGVTQSPTHLIKTRGQQVTLRCSPKSGHDTVSWYQQALGQGPQFIFQYYEEEERQRGNFPDRFSGHQFPNYSSELNVNALLLGDSALYLCASSFVDRAPTSTDTQYFGPGTRLTVL.

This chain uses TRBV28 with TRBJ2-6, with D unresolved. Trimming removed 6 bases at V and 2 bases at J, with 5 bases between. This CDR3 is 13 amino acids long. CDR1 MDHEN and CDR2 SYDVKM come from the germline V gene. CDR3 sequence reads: CASSRTGANVLTF. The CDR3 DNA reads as TGTGCCAGCAGCAGGACTGGGGCCAACGTCCTGACTTTC.

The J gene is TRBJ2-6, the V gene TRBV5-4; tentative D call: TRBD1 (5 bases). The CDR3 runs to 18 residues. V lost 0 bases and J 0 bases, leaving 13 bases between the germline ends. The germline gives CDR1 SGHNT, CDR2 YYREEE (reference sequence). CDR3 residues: CASSLVHRSYSGANVLTF. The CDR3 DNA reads TGTGCCAGCAGCTTGGTTCACAGGTCCTACTCTGGGGCCAACGTCCTGACTTTC.

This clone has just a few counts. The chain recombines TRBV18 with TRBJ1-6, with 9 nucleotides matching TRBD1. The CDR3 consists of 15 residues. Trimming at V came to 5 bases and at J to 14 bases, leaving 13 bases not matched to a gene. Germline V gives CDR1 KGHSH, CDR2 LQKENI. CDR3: CASSSRQGGGVTLHF. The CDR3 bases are TGTGCCAGCTCATCTCGACAGGGGGGAGGCGTAACCCTCCACTTT.

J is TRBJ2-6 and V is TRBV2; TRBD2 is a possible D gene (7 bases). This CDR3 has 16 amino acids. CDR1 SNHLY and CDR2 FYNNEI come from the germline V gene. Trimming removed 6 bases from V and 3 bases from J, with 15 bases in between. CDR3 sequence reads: CASSPPGGLGANVLTF. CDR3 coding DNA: TGTGCCAGCAGCCCCCCCGGGGGGCTTGGGGCCAACGTCCTGACTTTC.

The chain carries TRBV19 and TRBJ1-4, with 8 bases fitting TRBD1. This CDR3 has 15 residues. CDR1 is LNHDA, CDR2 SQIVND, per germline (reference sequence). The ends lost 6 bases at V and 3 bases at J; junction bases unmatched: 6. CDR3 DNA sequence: TGTGCCAGTAGGGCCCGGACAGGGTCTAATGAAAAACTGTTTTTT. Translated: CASRARTGSNEKLFF.

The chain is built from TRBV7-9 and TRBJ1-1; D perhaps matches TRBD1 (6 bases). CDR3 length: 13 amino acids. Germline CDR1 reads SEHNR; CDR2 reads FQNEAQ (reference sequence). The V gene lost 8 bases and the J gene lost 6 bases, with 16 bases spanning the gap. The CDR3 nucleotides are TGTGCCAGCGTCACCCCCGGGGGCTCTGAAGCTTTCTTT. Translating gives CASVTPGGSEAFF.

The CDR3, as DNA: TGTGCCAGCAGCTTAGAGAATCAGCCCCAGCATTTT. This codes for CASSLENQPQHF. The chain links TRBV7-9 to TRBJ1-5; D not certain. Trimming took 1 base from V and 4 from J, leaving 2 bases between them. This CDR3 spans 12 amino acids. Looked up from germline, CDR1 is SEHNR and CDR2 is FQNEAQ (reference sequence).

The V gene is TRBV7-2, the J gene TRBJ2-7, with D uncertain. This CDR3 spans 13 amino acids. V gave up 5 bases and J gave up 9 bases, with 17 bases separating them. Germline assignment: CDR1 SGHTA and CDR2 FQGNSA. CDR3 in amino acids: CASSRVGPELQYF. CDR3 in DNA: TGTGCCAGCAGCCGGGTGGGCCCCGAGCTGCAGTACTTC.

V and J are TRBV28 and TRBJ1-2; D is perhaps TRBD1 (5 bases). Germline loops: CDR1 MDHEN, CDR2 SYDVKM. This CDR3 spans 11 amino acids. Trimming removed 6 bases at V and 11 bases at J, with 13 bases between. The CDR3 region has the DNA TGTGCCAGCAGAAGGACACCGGAGTACACCTTC. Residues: CASRRTPEYTF.